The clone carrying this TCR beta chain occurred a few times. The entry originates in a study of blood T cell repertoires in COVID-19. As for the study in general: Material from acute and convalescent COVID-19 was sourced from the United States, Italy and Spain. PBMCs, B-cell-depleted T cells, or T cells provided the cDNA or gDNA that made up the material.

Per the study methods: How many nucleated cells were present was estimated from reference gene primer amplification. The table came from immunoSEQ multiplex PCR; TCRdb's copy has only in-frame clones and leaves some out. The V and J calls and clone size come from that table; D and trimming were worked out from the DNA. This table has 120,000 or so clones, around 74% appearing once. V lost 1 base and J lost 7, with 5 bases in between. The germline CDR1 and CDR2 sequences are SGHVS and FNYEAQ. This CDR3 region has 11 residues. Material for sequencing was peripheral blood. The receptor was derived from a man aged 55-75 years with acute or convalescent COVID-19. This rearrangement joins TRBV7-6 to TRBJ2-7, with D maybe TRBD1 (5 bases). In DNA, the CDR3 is TGTGCCAGCAGCTTAGGACAGGAGCAGTACTTC. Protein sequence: CASSLGQEQYF.